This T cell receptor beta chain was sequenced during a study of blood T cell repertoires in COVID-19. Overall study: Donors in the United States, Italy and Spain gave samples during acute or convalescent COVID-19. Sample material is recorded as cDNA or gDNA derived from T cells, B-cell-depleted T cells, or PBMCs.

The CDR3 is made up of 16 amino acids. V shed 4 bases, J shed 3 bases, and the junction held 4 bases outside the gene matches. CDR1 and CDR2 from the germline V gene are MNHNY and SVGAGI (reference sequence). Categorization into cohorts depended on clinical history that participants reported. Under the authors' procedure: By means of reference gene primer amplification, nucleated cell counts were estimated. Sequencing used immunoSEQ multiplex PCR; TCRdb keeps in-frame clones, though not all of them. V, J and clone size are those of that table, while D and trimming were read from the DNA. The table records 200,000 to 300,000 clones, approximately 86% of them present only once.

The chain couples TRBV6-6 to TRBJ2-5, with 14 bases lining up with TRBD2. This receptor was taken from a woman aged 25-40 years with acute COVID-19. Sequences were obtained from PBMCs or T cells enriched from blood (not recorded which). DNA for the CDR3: TGTGCCAGCAGTTCGAGACTAGCGGGGGGGGAAGAGACCCAGTACTTC. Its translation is CASSSRLAGGEETQYF.